These 19 T cell receptor beta chains originate from one sample sequenced in a study of CD8 T cells in Susac syndrome. Random hexamers were used to reverse transcribe 0.5 to 1 ug of RNA. Each CDR3 protein is one row after TCRdb ran MiXCR on the immunoSEQ multiplex PCR reads. Of some 77,000 distinct CDR3 sequences listed, 93% are singletons. Source material: CD4+ T cells from PBMCs. All receptors come from a human donor with Susac syndrome.

This clonotype was recorded only once. V usage is TRBV28 and J usage is TRBJ1-2, with TRBD1 as a possible D gene (5 bases). Trimming cost V 8 bases and J 5 bases, with 24 bases left between them. The CDR3 covers 16 residues. Germline V gene data show CDR1 as MDHEN and CDR2 as SYDVKM. Written as DNA, the CDR3 is TGTGCCAGCGGTGGGGGGTCGACGGGTAGTTTGTATGGCTACACCTTC. It specifies CASGGGSTGSLYGYTF.

The V call is TRBV10-3, the J call TRBJ2-3; no clear D. Germline CDR1 and CDR2: ENHRY and SYGVKD. This CDR3 spans 11 amino acids. V dropped 0 bases and J dropped 6 bases, with 1 base sitting between them. CDR3 protein: CAISESDTQYF. Written as DNA, the CDR3 is TGTGCCATCAGTGAGTCGGATACGCAGTATTTT.

This clonotype was recorded once. The chain uses TRBV19 and TRBJ1-5; D perhaps matches TRBD1 (5 bases). Trimming removed 10 bases from V and 3 bases from J, with 16 bases in between. This CDR3 contains 14 residues. CDR1 and CDR2 (germline): LNHDA, SQIVND (reference sequence). The CDR3 reads CATTPRGYNQPQHF. CDR3 nucleotide sequence: TGTGCCACCACCCCCCGGGGCTACAATCAGCCCCAGCATTTT.

The chain couples TRBV7-2 to TRBJ2-5; no reliable D call. This CDR3 contains 14 residues. Germline V CDR1 and CDR2: SGHTA, FQGNSA. Trimming took off 3 bases at V and 0 bases at J, with 8 bases between the two ends. The CDR3 DNA is TGTGCCAGCAGCTTGAGCTGGGACCAAGAGACCCAGTACTTC. Residues: CASSLSWDQETQYF.

The J gene is TRBJ1-6, the V gene TRBV12-3 or TRBV12-4, with D uncertain. Between the trimmed V and J ends, which lost 7 bases and 9 bases, there was a span of 13 bases. The CDR3 has 13 amino acids. CDR3 nucleotides: TGTGCCAGCAAGAAGGGAGGAGTTTCACCCCTCCACTTT. This codes for CASKKGGVSPLHF.

The chain employs TRBV7-4 and TRBJ2-7; TRBD1 matches 8 bases. The CDR3 loop spans 14 amino acids. Germline CDR1 is SGHVT and CDR2 is SQSDAQ. V trimming: 5 bases; J trimming: 1 base; junction bases outside the gene matches: 4. CDR3 in amino acids: CASSHGDRSYEQYF. CDR3 nucleotide sequence: TGTGCCAGCAGCCACGGGGACAGGTCCTACGAGCAGTACTTC.

This clonotype was seen more than once but under ten times. The chain links TRBV18 to TRBJ1-1; 7 nucleotides line up with TRBD1. The CDR3 covers 14 residues. The trim removed 3 bases at V and 0 bases at J, leaving 1 base unmatched. From germline, CDR1 is KGHSH and CDR2 LQKENI. Written as DNA, the CDR3 is TGTGCCAGCTCACCCGGGACAGTGAACACTGAAGCTTTCTTT. Its protein is CASSPGTVNTEAFF.

The V and J genes are TRBV19 and TRBJ2-1, with TRBD2 identical over 11 bases. The CDR3 extends over 16 amino acids. V lost 4 bases and J lost 2; bases outside the gene matches: 4. The germline gives CDR1 LNHDA, CDR2 SQIVND (reference sequence). The CDR3 here is CASSTFSGGAYNEQFF. In nucleotides, the CDR3 is TGTGCCAGTAGTACCTTTAGCGGGGGGGCCTACAATGAGCAGTTCTTC.

The chain uses TRBV2 and TRBJ1-1; TRBD1 aligns across 8 bases. The V gene end was trimmed by 0 bases and the J gene end by 10 bases; junction bases not matched to a gene: 7. Per the germline V gene, CDR1 is SNHLY and CDR2 is FYNNEI. The CDR3 has 14 amino acids. CDR3 coding DNA: TGTGCCAGCAGTGAAGCCCCGGGACAGGCAGGAGCTTTCTTT. Protein: CASSEAPGQAGAFF.

There are a few counts of this clonotype. V usage is TRBV27 and J usage is TRBJ1-1; TRBD1 is a possible D gene (6 bases). Germline assignment: CDR1 MNHEY and CDR2 SMNVEV (reference sequence). Trimming cost V 3 bases and J 5 bases, with 7 bases left between them. The CDR3 spans 12 residues. For the CDR3, the DNA is TGTGCCAGCAGTTTGAGGGGGACTGAAGCTTTCTTT. Translated: CASSLRGTEAFF.

The rearrangement joins TRBV7-6 to TRBJ1-1, with 7 bases aligning to TRBD1. The CDR3 runs to 14 residues. The germline gives CDR1 SGHVS, CDR2 FNYEAQ. The J segment lost 1 base and the V segment lost 5 bases, leaving 4 bases of the junction unmatched. DNA for the CDR3: TGTGCCAGCAGCCGGGACAGCCAGAACACTGAAGCTTTCTTT. The encoded protein is CASSRDSQNTEAFF.

The chain links TRBV10-3 to TRBJ2-5; perhaps D is TRBD1 or TRBD2 (5 bases each). The V gene lost 5 bases and the J gene lost 5 bases, with 18 bases spanning the gap. The CDR3 totals 15 residues. CDR1 is ENHRY, CDR2 SYGVKD, per germline. CDR3: CAISPNRGPRETQYF. The CDR3 DNA is TGTGCCATCAGTCCGAACCGGGGCCCGAGGGAGACCCAGTACTTC.

The chain carries TRBV4-2 and TRBJ1-1; TRBD1 agrees at 7 bases. Trimming removed 0 bases from V and 3 bases from J; junction bases left unmatched: 16. CDR1 is LGHNA, CDR2 YNFKEQ, per germline. The CDR3 extends over 19 amino acids. Here the CDR3 DNA reads TGTGCCAGCAGCCAAGACTCCGTCGGCAGGGGGGGGAGTGACACTGAAGCTTTCTTT. Its translation: CASSQDSVGRGGSDTEAFF.

The J gene is TRBJ2-5, the V gene TRBV6-4; 8 bases line up with TRBD2. The CDR3 loop spans 13 amino acids. The germline CDR1 and CDR2 sequences are MRHNA and SNTAGT. J was trimmed by 4 bases and V by 6 bases; bases with no gene match: 4. CDR3: CASRAGTRETQYF. In DNA form, the CDR3 reads TGTGCCAGCAGAGCCGGGACTAGAGAGACCCAGTACTTC.

The chain has TRBV5-1 and TRBJ2-3, with a possible D match to TRBD2 (7 bases). Per germline, CDR1 SGHRS and CDR2 YFSETQ. This CDR3 has 17 residues. Trimming removed 4 bases from V and 0 bases from J, with 18 bases in between. CDR3 coding DNA: TGCGCCAGCAGCCCGGGGGCGGACGGGGGGAGCACAGATACGCAGTATTTT. Its translation: CASSPGADGGSTDTQYF.

V usage is TRBV13 and J usage is TRBJ1-4, with 10 positions matching TRBD1. V gave up 4 bases and J gave up 8 bases; unmatched junction bases: 16. The CDR3 spans 18 residues. CDR1 is PRHDT, CDR2 FYEKMQ, per germline (reference sequence). The CDR3 nucleotides are TGTGCCAGCAGCTCAGCTCTTGTCCGGGACAGGGGTGCCGAAAAACTGTTTTTT. Translated, it gives CASSSALVRDRGAEKLFF.

The genes are TRBV12-3 or TRBV12-4 and TRBJ1-5; D is ambiguous. CDR3 length: 14 amino acids. Trimming cost V 7 bases and J 0 bases, with 10 bases left between them. Written as DNA, the CDR3 is TGTGCCAGCACCTTCGGGAATAGCAATCAGCCCCAGCATTTT. This encodes CASTFGNSNQPQHF.

This rearrangement joins TRBV27 to TRBJ2-2, with TRBD1 identical over 9 bases. The CDR3 consists of 17 residues. V gave up 3 bases and J gave up 3 bases; unmatched junction bases: 8. Germline values: CDR1 MNHEY, CDR2 SMNVEV (reference sequence). The CDR3 coding sequence is TGTGCCAGCAGTTTCGATTACAGGGGGCAATACACCGGGGAGCTGTTTTTT. Encoded protein: CASSFDYRGQYTGELFF.

V is TRBV28 and J is TRBJ2-5; 7 nucleotides agree with TRBD1. The germline V gene has CDR1 MDHEN and CDR2 SYDVKM. Losses at the gene ends were 5 bases for V and 5 bases for J; bases not matched to a gene: 8. The CDR3 is 14 amino acids. The CDR3 region is CASSTLTGRETQYF. The CDR3 region has the DNA TGTGCCAGCAGTACTTTGACAGGGCGGGAGACCCAGTACTTC.